This TCR beta chain originates from a study of blood T cells in healthy people across ages. Primers used in a second PCR of about 7 to 12 cycles were a sample-barcoded 5' primer and a J-beta primer mix. TCRdb called the 5' RACE reads again in MiXCR, with one record for every CDR3 protein. The sample records around 520,000 distinct CDR3 sequences, over 25% being singletons. These sequences were also reported in another study, on T cells of mothers and their children.

Sample: blood. The sequence came from a boy aged 2 to 10 in good health.

Here the CDR3 DNA reads TGTGCCAGCAGCATACCGGGACGAGGGGCGAATGGCTACACCTTC. Its protein is CASSIPGRGANGYTF. The chain employs TRBV6-6 and TRBJ1-2; TRBD1 is a possible D gene (5 bases). CDR1 MNHNY and CDR2 SVGAGI come from the germline V gene (reference sequence). The CDR3 loop spans 15 amino acids. Trimming shortened V by 6 bases and J by 6 bases, and 20 bases separated the two germline ends.